This T cell receptor beta chain originates from a study of blood T cell repertoires in COVID-19. About the study: COVID-19 samples from acute and convalescent phases originated in the United States, Italy and Spain. From T cells, B-cell-depleted T cells, or PBMCs came the material, which was cDNA or gDNA.

This clone was observed once. Living in 20 to 30 US areas, the participants were between 18 and 89 years of age. The CDR3 runs 13 residues. V was pared by 1 base and J by 5 bases, with 8 bases between. In the original processing: By means of reference gene primer amplification, nucleated cell counts were estimated. Sequencing was performed with immunoSEQ multiplex PCR; in TCRdb, only in-frame clones are kept and a portion is missing. V, J and clone size are taken as reported in that table, and D and trimming were inferred from the DNA itself. Of about 400,000 clones detected, over 75% appear once; the ten largest clones hold about 2.1%.

The chain recombines TRBV12-3 or TRBV12-4 with TRBJ1-1; D is unclear. The sequencing sample was made of PBMCs or T cells enriched from blood (not recorded which). This TCR derives from a woman between 40 and 55 years old with acute COVID-19. The CDR3 bases are TGTGCCAGCAGTTTAGTAGCCGCAACTGAAGCTTTCTTT. The encoded protein is CASSLVAATEAFF.